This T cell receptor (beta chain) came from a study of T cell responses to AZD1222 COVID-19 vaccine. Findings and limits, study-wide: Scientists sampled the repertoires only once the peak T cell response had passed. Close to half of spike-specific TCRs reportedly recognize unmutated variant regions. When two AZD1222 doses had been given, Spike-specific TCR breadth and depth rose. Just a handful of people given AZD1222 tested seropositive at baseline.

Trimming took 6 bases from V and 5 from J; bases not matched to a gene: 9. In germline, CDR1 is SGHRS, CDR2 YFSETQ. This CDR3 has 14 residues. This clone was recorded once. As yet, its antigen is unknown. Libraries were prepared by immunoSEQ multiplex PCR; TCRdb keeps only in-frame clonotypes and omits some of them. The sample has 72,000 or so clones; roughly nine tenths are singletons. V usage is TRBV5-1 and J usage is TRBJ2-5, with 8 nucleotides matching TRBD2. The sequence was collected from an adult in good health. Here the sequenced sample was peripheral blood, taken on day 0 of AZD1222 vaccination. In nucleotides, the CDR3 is TGCGCCAGCAACCGAGGGACTAGTCTCGAGACCCAGTACTTC. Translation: CASNRGTSLETQYF.